These 27 T cell receptor beta chains share one sample of origin, sequenced in a study of blood T cell repertoires in COVID-19. Sequenced by immunoSEQ multiplex PCR; TCRdb stores in-frame clones only, minus some. The data show roughly 200,000 clones, roughly 76% seen once. Sequencing input: peripheral blood. Receptor source: a woman between 40 and 50 years old with COVID-19, enrolled during active disease.

This chain connects TRBV6-5 to TRBJ2-3; 11 nucleotides line up with TRBD2. This CDR3 has 15 residues. Germline V lookup: CDR1 MNHEY, CDR2 SVGAGI. Unmatched junction bases numbered 6, after V lost 6 bases and J lost 4 bases. The CDR3 sequence is CASRLLAGEPDTQYF. CDR3 DNA: TGTGCCAGCAGACTACTAGCGGGAGAGCCAGATACGCAGTATTTT.

This chain uses TRBV19 with TRBJ1-2, with 9 bases matching TRBD1. Germline CDR1 LNHDA, CDR2 SQIVND (reference sequence). The CDR3 is made up of 14 amino acids. The junction had 8 bases not matched to a gene; V was cut back by 6 bases and J by 6 bases. The CDR3 protein is CASRRQGGRDGYTF. DNA for the CDR3: TGTGCCAGTAGACGACAGGGGGGTAGGGATGGCTACACCTTC.

V gene TRBV7-2 combines with J gene TRBJ2-2; D is ambiguous. The CDR3 length is 14 residues. In germline, CDR1 is SGHTA, CDR2 FQGNSA. V was clipped by 0 bases and J by 1 base, with 3 bases between them. This chain's CDR3 is CASSLAQNTGELFF. The CDR3 DNA sequence: TGTGCCAGCAGCTTAGCCCAGAACACCGGGGAGCTGTTTTTT.

The CDR3 DNA follows: TGTGCCAGCAGTTCAAGCTTAATCCCCTACAATGAGCAGTTCTTC. It is translated as CASSSSLIPYNEQFF. The chain couples TRBV27 to TRBJ2-1; D remains unclear. V was trimmed by 4 bases and J by 2 bases, leaving 12 bases between them. This CDR3 spans 15 amino acids. Germline CDR1 reads MNHEY; CDR2 reads SMNVEV (reference sequence).

The V gene is TRBV19, the J gene TRBJ2-1; D possibly corresponds to TRBD2 (6 bases). Germline values: CDR1 LNHDA, CDR2 SQIVND (reference sequence). The V end was cut by 4 bases, the J end by 8 bases, with 18 bases between. CDR3 length equals 15 residues. CDR3: CASSNGGVPVDEQFF. Here the CDR3 DNA reads TGTGCCAGTAGTAACGGCGGGGTCCCCGTGGATGAGCAGTTCTTC. Combining the CDR3 with reference TRBV19 and TRBJ2-1 gives the whole variable domain DGGITQSPKYLFRKEGQNVTLSCEQNLNHDAMYWYRQDPGQGLRLIYYSQIVNDFQKGDIAEGYSVSREKKESFPLTVTSAQKNPTAFYLCASSNGGVPVDEQFFGPGTRLTVL.

A few counts support this clone. The chain is built from TRBV6-6 and TRBJ2-1; D is uncertain. CDR3 length: 13 residues. Between the trimmed V and J ends, which lost 1 base and 6 bases, there was a span of 7 bases. CDR1 and CDR2 (germline): MNHNY, SVGAGI (reference sequence). DNA for the CDR3: TGTGCCAGCAGTTACTTAACATCCAATGAGCAGTTCTTC. Amino acids: CASSYLTSNEQFF.

The genes are TRBV5-1 and TRBJ2-4; 7 nucleotides match TRBD2. V lost 5 bases and J lost 7; bases outside the gene matches: 15. Germline V gives CDR1 SGHRS, CDR2 YFSETQ. CDR3 length: 16 amino acids. CDR3 loop: CASSASGTPGLNIQYF. The CDR3 DNA is TGCGCCAGCAGTGCCAGCGGGACCCCTGGGTTGAACATTCAGTACTTC.

The rearrangement joins TRBV2 to TRBJ1-1; tentative D call: TRBD1 (5 bases). Trimming removed 6 bases from V and 4 bases from J, with 9 bases in between. Germline V gives CDR1 SNHLY, CDR2 FYNNEI. The CDR3 loop spans 12 amino acids. CDR3 residues: CASRLGVTEAFF. The CDR3 nucleotides read TGTGCCAGCAGGCTAGGGGTCACTGAAGCTTTCTTT.

This clone was counted once. The V call is TRBV11-2, the J call TRBJ2-7, with TRBD2 as a possible D gene (6 bases). V lost 1 base to trimming and J lost 2 bases, with 12 bases between them. The germline CDR1 and CDR2 sequences are SGHAT and FQNNGV. CDR3 size: 15 residues. The CDR3 DNA follows: TGTGCCAGCAGCTTAGTGGGGACGGGGGCCTACGAGCAGTACGTC. It specifies CASSLVGTGAYEQYV.

This rearrangement joins TRBV6-4 to TRBJ1-5; 7 bases are a match to TRBD1. Unmatched junction bases numbered 3, after V lost 5 bases and J lost 2 bases. From germline, CDR1 is MRHNA and CDR2 SNTAGT. The length of the CDR3 is 14 residues. The CDR3, as DNA: TGTGCCAGCAGTCGGACAGGCGGCAATCAGCCCCAGCATTTT. Translating gives CASSRTGGNQPQHF.

This clone was observed a few times. The CDR3 reads CASSSRGPNQPQHF. In nucleotides, the CDR3 is TGTGCCAGCAGTTCCAGGGGTCCCAATCAGCCCCAGCATTTT. This chain uses TRBV27 with TRBJ1-5; the D gene is possibly TRBD1 (6 bases). The CDR3 spans 14 residues. The germline gives CDR1 MNHEY, CDR2 SMNVEV (reference sequence). V was cut by 4 bases and J by 3 bases, with 10 bases left in between.

The chain recombines TRBV14 with TRBJ2-5, with D possibly being TRBD2 (5 bases). CDR1 is SGHDN and CDR2 is FVKESK in the germline V gene. The CDR3 loop spans 15 amino acids. V was trimmed by 4 bases and J by 0 bases, leaving 12 bases between them. This CDR3 reads CASSLQLDHQETQYF. CDR3 coding DNA: TGTGCCAGCAGCCTTCAACTAGACCACCAAGAGACCCAGTACTTC. Based on the CDR3 plus reference TRBV14 and TRBJ2-5, the full variable domain is EAGVTQFPSHSVIEKGQTVTLRCDPISGHDNLYWYRRVMGKEIKFLLHFVKESKQDESGMPNNRFLAERTGGTYSTLKVQPAELEDSGVYFCASSLQLDHQETQYFGPGTRLLVL.

The chain links TRBV11-3 to TRBJ2-5, with D maybe TRBD2 (6 bases). The germline CDR1 and CDR2 sequences are SGHNT and YENEEA. Trimming cost V 5 bases and J 4 bases, with 11 bases left between them. The CDR3 covers 13 residues. In DNA form, the CDR3 reads TGTGCCAGCAGCCGGGAGTTTGGAGAGACCCAGTACTTC. This sequence encodes CASSREFGETQYF.

This clone was observed a single time. The V gene is TRBV30, the J gene TRBJ1-1; possible D gene TRBD1, 5 bases. The CDR3 totals 14 residues. In germline, CDR1 is GTSNPN, CDR2 SVGIG (reference sequence). V was trimmed by 0 bases and J by 3 bases, leaving 11 bases between them. CDR3 nucleotides: TGTGCCTGGAGTGTGGGGGGATGGTACACTGAAGCTTTCTTT. Its protein product is CAWSVGGWYTEAFF.

The genes are TRBV6-5 and TRBJ2-2; the D is unclear. The germline V gene encodes CDR1 MNHEY and CDR2 SVGAGI. This CDR3 spans 14 amino acids. V lost 6 bases and J lost 1, with 9 bases in between. The CDR3 sequence is CASSQKQNTGELFF. The CDR3 DNA reads as TGTGCCAGCAGCCAAAAGCAGAACACCGGGGAGCTGTTTTTT.

This chain joins TRBV2 and TRBJ1-2; D call uncertain. V dropped 6 bases and J dropped 5 bases, with 13 bases sitting between them. The CDR3 consists of 13 residues. Germline lookup yields CDR1 SNHLY and CDR2 FYNNEI. The CDR3 coding sequence is TGTGCCAGCAGGGAGGATAAATCTTATGGCTACACCTTC. This encodes CASREDKSYGYTF.

This clone was picked up a small number of times. This rearrangement joins TRBV27 to TRBJ2-7; no firm D call. There are 13 residues in the CDR3. Trimming pared 6 bases from V and 5 bases from J, leaving 14 bases between. Germline V gene data show CDR1 as MNHEY and CDR2 as SMNVEV (reference sequence). The CDR3 protein is CASSPVIFHEQYF. DNA of the CDR3: TGTGCCAGCAGCCCGGTTATCTTCCACGAGCAGTACTTC.

This sequence joins TRBV15 and TRBJ1-5; the match to TRBD1 covers 11 bases. The CDR3 is made up of 15 amino acids. Germline trimming cut 5 bases from V and 4 bases from J; bases unmatched to any gene: 4. CDR1 is LNHNV and CDR2 is YYDKDF in the germline V gene (reference sequence). CDR3 nucleotide sequence: TGTGCCACCAGCTGGCGGGACAGGGGGAATCAGCCCCAGCATTTT. Its translation is CATSWRDRGNQPQHF.

J is TRBJ1-2 and V is TRBV7-8, with 8 bases aligning to TRBD1. This CDR3 contains 15 residues. From germline, CDR1 is SGHVS and CDR2 FQNEAQ. J was trimmed by 4 bases and V by 8 bases; bases with no gene match: 12. CDR3 amino acids: CASASPQTGVYGYTF. In DNA form, the CDR3 reads TGTGCCAGCGCCTCCCCTCAGACAGGGGTCTATGGCTACACCTTC.

The CDR3 coding sequence is TGTGCCAGCAGGCCACCAGGGCTTAACTATGGCTACACCTTC. It encodes CASRPPGLNYGYTF. The chain carries TRBV21-1 and TRBJ1-2; TRBD1 was called by the table and not checked on the DNA. TRBV21-1 represents a pseudogene. The CDR3 has 14 residues.

The chain recombines TRBV2 with TRBJ2-1, with D tentatively TRBD1 (5 bases). Per the germline V gene, CDR1 is SNHLY and CDR2 is FYNNEI. This CDR3 contains 15 residues. The V gene lost 3 bases and the J gene lost 4 bases, with 13 bases spanning the gap. CDR3 in amino acids: CASSDQGLPYNEQFF. As DNA, the CDR3 is TGTGCCAGCAGTGATCAGGGCCTACCGTACAATGAGCAGTTCTTC.

This clone was picked up a small number of times. This chain connects TRBV2 to TRBJ1-5; D remains ambiguous. This CDR3 comprises 14 residues. V was trimmed by 1 base and J by 6 bases, leaving 10 bases between them. Germline V lookup: CDR1 SNHLY, CDR2 FYNNEI. CDR3 DNA: TGTGCCAGCAGTGAAGAAGTGGGAGGTCAGCCCCAGCATTTT. Encoded protein: CASSEEVGGQPQHF.

The chain carries TRBV7-3 and TRBJ2-1; 10 positions match TRBD2. Germline loops: CDR1 SGHTA, CDR2 FQGTGA. J was trimmed by 2 bases and V by 5 bases; bases with no gene match: 3. The CDR3 covers 15 residues. The CDR3 coding sequence is TGTGCCAGCAGCCCCCTAGCGGGGGCCTACAATGAGCAGTTCTTC. Its translation: CASSPLAGAYNEQFF. The full variable domain, completed using reference TRBV7-3 and TRBJ2-1, is GAGVSQTPSNKVTEKGKYVELRCDPISGHTALYWYRQSLGQGPEFLIYFQGTGAADDSGLPNDRFFAVRPEGSVSTLKIQRTERGDSAVYLCASSPLAGAYNEQFFGPGTRLTVL.

The V and J genes are TRBV28 and TRBJ2-1, with 7 positions matching TRBD1. V dropped 6 bases and J dropped 6; count of bases not matched to a gene: 11. The CDR3 runs 15 residues. Per germline, CDR1 MDHEN and CDR2 SYDVKM. The CDR3 bases are TGTGCCAGCAGCCTAGACAGGGCGTTGGGCAATGAGCAGTTCTTC. The encoded protein is CASSLDRALGNEQFF.

The J gene is TRBJ1-5, the V gene TRBV6-5; unclear D gene. Trimming stripped 6 bases from V and 0 bases from J, with 9 bases between. The CDR3 extends over 14 amino acids. CDR1 is MNHEY and CDR2 is SVGAGI in the germline V gene. The DNA for the CDR3 is TGTGCCAGCAGGGGAGGATATAGCAATCAGCCCCAGCATTTT. This gives the protein CASRGGYSNQPQHF.

The chain recombines TRBV12-3 or TRBV12-4 with TRBJ2-2, with unresolved D. Trimming pared 9 bases from V and 5 bases from J, leaving 10 bases between. CDR3 length: 12 amino acids. CDR3 region: CASSPETGELFF. The CDR3 DNA follows: TGTGCCAGTTCCCCGGAGACCGGGGAGCTGTTTTTT.

V is TRBV7-8 and J is TRBJ2-2; 8 bases match TRBD1. The J segment lost 5 bases and the V segment lost 7 bases, leaving 9 bases of the junction unmatched. The CDR3 runs 15 residues. Germline V gene lookup returns CDR1 SGHVS and CDR2 FQNEAQ. For the CDR3, the DNA is TGTGCCAGCACCTGGGGCAGGGGGCTGACCGGGGAGCTGTTTTTT. Amino acids: CASTWGRGLTGELFF.